This record covers a single T cell receptor (beta chain). This sample is drawn from a study of blood T cell repertoires in COVID-19. The overall study: The United States, Italy and Spain were the sources of the acute and convalescent COVID-19 samples.

Original processing notes: Using reference gene primer amplification, nucleated cell counts were estimated. This table comes from immunoSEQ multiplex PCR, and its TCRdb copy is limited to in-frame clones, with some not included. V and J calls and clone size are copied from that table; D and trimming were computed from the DNA. Of fewer than 300,000 clones in the sample, around nine tenths are singletons; the top ten hold approximately 9%. Sequencing input: PBMCs or T cells enriched from blood (not recorded which). The sequence was collected from a man aged 35 to 55 who had recovered from COVID-19.

The DNA for the CDR3 is TGCAGCGCTCGACAGGGAGGCACAGATACGCAGTATTTT. Protein sequence: CSARQGGTDTQYF. The rearrangement uses TRBV29-1 and TRBJ2-3, with 7 bases aligning to TRBD1. Germline assignment: CDR1 SQVTM and CDR2 ANQGSEA. The CDR3 has 13 residues. V shed 7 bases, J shed 1 base, and the junction held 5 bases outside the gene matches.